This TCR beta chain was documented in a study of T cells in Graves' hyperthyroidism and ophthalmopathy. Disease lasting under 3 months, a NOSPECS grade of at least 4, and a Clinical Activity Score of at least 3 were features of the ophthalmopathy patients. CDR3 length: 14 residues. Germline V gene data show CDR1 as MNHEY and CDR2 as SMNVEV (reference sequence). Germline trimming cut 2 bases from V and 6 bases from J; bases unmatched to any gene: 6. Authors of the study amplified TCR beta CDR3 regions from RNA transcripts. HTBI primers were used for first-round RT-PCR of the TCR CDR3. TCRdb itself ran the multiplex PCR reads through MiXCR, one entry per CDR3 protein. Among hundreds of thousands of distinct CDR3 sequences listed, less than 25% were seen once.

The source of this sequence is a man aged 30 to 39 with Graves' ophthalmopathy. J is TRBJ2-7 and V is TRBV27, with TRBD1 identical over 8 bases. The sample was blood. The CDR3 is CASSLDRGSGEQYF. CDR3 DNA sequence: TGTGCCAGCAGTTTAGACAGGGGATCTGGCGAGCAGTACTTC.